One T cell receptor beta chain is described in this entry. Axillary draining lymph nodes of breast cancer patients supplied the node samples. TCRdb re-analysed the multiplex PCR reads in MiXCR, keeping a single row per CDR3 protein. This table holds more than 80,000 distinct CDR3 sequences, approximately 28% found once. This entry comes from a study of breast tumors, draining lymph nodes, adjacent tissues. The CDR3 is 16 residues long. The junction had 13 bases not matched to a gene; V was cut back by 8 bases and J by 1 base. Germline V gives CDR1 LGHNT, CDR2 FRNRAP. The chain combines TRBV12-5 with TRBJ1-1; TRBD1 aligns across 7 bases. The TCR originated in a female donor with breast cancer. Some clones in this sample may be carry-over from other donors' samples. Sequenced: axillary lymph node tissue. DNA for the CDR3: TGTGCTAGTCAACCTCTTGCGACAGGGTCGAACACTGAAGCTTTCTTT. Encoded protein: CASQPLATGSNTEAFF.